The rows below give T cell receptor beta chains drawn from one sample of a study of CD8+CD57+ T cells in acquired aplastic anemia. TCRdb processed the reads anew with MiXCR; each CDR3 protein has one entry. The sample lists 200,000 to 250,000 distinct CDR3 sequences; about 37% were seen once. Sequencing was performed on sorted CD4+, CD8+, or CD8+CD57+ T cells (not recorded which) from PBMCs. These receptors originate from a human donor in good health, serving as a control. The CDR3 runs from the conserved cysteine through the conserved F or W. Each record gives: J gene, D gene, clone size, V gene, CDR3 protein, CDR3 DNA. D genes are given only for firm matches. For some rows the clone size is stated as once, few or many, or as a class when expanded; others skip it.

>TRBJ1-4|-|-|TRBV5-1
CASSLTGTATNEKLFF
TGCGCCAGCAGCTTAACAGGGACTGCAACTAATGAAAAACTGTTTTTT
>TRBJ2-7|TRBD1|-|TRBV2
CASGDRGGYEQYF
TGTGCCAGCGGGGACAGGGGGGGTTACGAGCAGTACTTC
>TRBJ2-1|TRBD2|many|TRBV20-1
CSARGDRNEQFF
TGCAGTGCGCGGGGGGATCGCAATGAGCAGTTCTTC
>TRBJ1-6|-|many|TRBV7-9
CASSLTRDSYNSPLHF
TGTGCCAGCAGCTTGACCCGGGACTCCTATAATTCACCCCTCCACTTT
>TRBJ2-1|TRBD2|few|TRBV20-1
CSARDPGSSGGAGEQFF
TGCAGTGCTAGAGATCCGGGTTCTAGCGGGGGGGCAGGTGAGCAGTTCTTC
>TRBJ2-2|-|many|TRBV9
CASSATLTGQLFF
TGTGCCAGCAGCGCAACACTGACAGGACAGCTGTTTTTT
>TRBJ2-3|-|-|TRBV5-1
CASSPGVGGLADTQYF
TGCGCCAGCAGCCCCGGGGTGGGGGGGCTAGCAGATACGCAGTATTTT
>TRBJ1-2|TRBD1|-|TRBV12-3/TRBV12-4
CASRRGTGANYGYTF
TGTGCCAGCAGACGGGGGACAGGGGCTAACTATGGCTACACCTTC
>TRBJ1-2|-|many|TRBV20-1
CSARDRSGGYYGYTF
TGCAGTGCTAGAGATCGGTCGGGGGGTTACTATGGCTACACCTTC
>TRBJ1-2|TRBD1|-|TRBV29-1
CGVGGQGRIEYGYTF
TGCGGCGTTGGGGGACAGGGCCGGATTGAATATGGCTACACCTTC
>TRBJ2-7|TRBD1|-|TRBV5-1
CASKGTGVYEQYF
TGCGCCAGCAAAGGGACAGGGGTTTACGAGCAGTACTTC
>TRBJ1-6|TRBD1|many|TRBV11-1
CASSTGQGAGPLHF
TGTGCCAGCAGCACCGGACAGGGGGCAGGACCCCTCCACTTT
>TRBJ2-1|TRBD2|few|TRBV5-1
CASSLLAGLFDEQFF
TGCGCCAGCAGCTTGCTAGCGGGACTATTCGATGAGCAGTTCTTC
>TRBJ2-3|-|few|TRBV5-1
CASSLPFGTTTDTQYF
TGCGCCAGCAGCTTGCCCTTCGGGACAACCACAGATACGCAGTATTTT
>TRBJ1-1|-|-|TRBV5-5
CASSPNLNTEALF
TGTGCCAGCAGCCCAAACCTGAACACTGAAGCTCTCTTT
>TRBJ2-7|TRBD2|many|TRBV12-3/TRBV12-4
CASIKAGVASEQYF
TGTGCCAGCATTAAAGCGGGAGTCGCTTCCGAGCAGTACTTC
>TRBJ2-1|-|many|TRBV7-2
CASSPGGGGAHNEQFF
TGTGCCAGCAGCCCAGGGGGAGGGGGGGCCCACAATGAGCAGTTCTTC
>TRBJ1-6|-|many|TRBV7-3
CASSMWGPRFSPLHF
TGTGCCAGCAGCATGTGGGGGCCGCGTTTTTCACCCCTCCACTTT
>TRBJ1-3|-|once|TRBV2
CASSEAGAGNTIYF
TGTGCCAGCAGTGAAGCGGGGGCTGGAAACACCATATATTTT
>TRBJ1-2|-|many|TRBV6-2/TRBV6-3
CASSGGLEGGYTF
TGTGCCAGCAGCGGCGGCCTGGAGGGTGGCTACACCTTC
>TRBJ2-3|TRBD2|many|TRBV20-1
CSARSVTSGIPNTQYF
TGCAGTGCTAGATCGGTGACTAGCGGGATCCCCAATACGCAGTATTTT
>TRBJ1-2|TRBD1|many|TRBV7-2
CASSSQTGVGYGYTF
TGTGCCAGCAGCTCCCAGACAGGGGTTGGCTATGGCTACACCTTC
>TRBJ1-5|-|many|TRBV24-1
CATSDSRTSNQPQHF
TGTGCCACCAGTGATTCCCGCACAAGCAATCAGCCCCAGCATTTT
>TRBJ1-6|-|few|TRBV30
CAWSLGQLNSPLHF
TGTGCCTGGAGTCTCGGGCAGCTTAATTCACCCCTCCACTTT
>TRBJ1-2|TRBD1|many|TRBV20-1
CSADMGQGNREGYTF
TGCAGTGCTGATATGGGACAGGGGAACAGAGAAGGCTACACCTTC
>TRBJ1-1|-|-|TRBV29-1
CSVVHRVSGTEAFF
TGCAGCGTCGTTCACAGGGTTAGCGGCACTGAAGCTTTCTTT
>TRBJ1-5|-|many|TRBV10-2
CASVGLNNQPQHF
TGCGCCAGCGTCGGACTGAATAATCAGCCCCAGCATTTT
>TRBJ1-5|-|many|TRBV6-1
CASSEGGQEPQHF
TGTGCCAGCAGTGAGGGCGGGCAGGAGCCCCAGCATTTT
>TRBJ2-7|-|many|TRBV5-1
CASSLQGSPYEQYF
TGCGCCAGCAGCTTGCAGGGTTCTCCCTACGAGCAGTACTTC
>TRBJ2-5|-|-|TRBV7-2
CASSQGTRETQYF
TGTGCCAGCAGCCAGGGAACGAGGGAGACCCAGTACTTC